The T cell receptor beta chain under discussion was sequenced for a study of T cell repertoires in cytomegalovirus infection (dated 2019 in TCRdb). For the wider study: Because public TCR beta signatures pointed to carriage of CMV infection together with the matching HLA type, the HLA type of each donor mattered for the analysis. General findings and caveats noted by the study authors: Carriers of CMV infection plus the relevant HLA type were discriminated by the cumulative frequency of public TCR beta family members in the study cohort and in an independent approximately 400-donor cohort. The ex vivo response was dominated by HLA-C-restricted CMV-specific TCR beta clonotypes, which also provided the single most frequent clonotype in two of eight donors.

TCRdb shows the sequencer as Illumina HiSeq 1500. Through fastp at Q25 and MiXCR, TCRdb rebuilt clones from the public reads, retaining in-frame beta chains. Entries that share a CDR3 protein sequence are merged under the most common genes and DNA. This sample lists about 740,000 distinct CDR3 sequences; about 40% were detected once. The top ten clonotypes cover under 3.5% of the sample. This clonotype was picked up a small number of times. Its target antigen remains unknown. Per-base qualities were not stored, and no clone one base away is much larger. From its cysteine to its phenylalanine, the CDR3 spans 14 amino acids. Only the CDR3 part of the read is kept: 42 bases, read in frame from the first base. Trimmed from V: 10 bases; trimmed from J: 4 bases; junction bases lacking a gene match: 12. Via the germline V gene, CDR1 is MDHEN and CDR2 SYDVKM.

The sequenced sample was PBMCs. This clonotype was obtained from a human donor in good health (CMV status not recorded). Some clones in this sample may be carry-over from other donors' samples. This chain joins TRBV28 to TRBJ2-5; TRBD1 lines up with 7 middle nucleotides. The CDR3 here reads CATATTGTGETQYF. The DNA sequence is as follows: TGTGCCACTGCGACGACAGGGACCGGAGAGACCCAGTACTTC. This CDR3, with the reference TRBV28 and TRBJ2-5 proteins standing in past its ends, gives the full variable domain DVKVTQSSRYLVKRTGEKVFLECVQDMDHENMFWYRQDPGLGLRLIYFSYDVKMKEKGDIPEGYSVSREKKERFSLILESASTNQTSMYLCATATTGTGETQYFGPGTRLLVL.